The 7 T cell receptor beta chains below all came from one sample that was sequenced in a study of blood T cell repertoires in COVID-19. Clones were read by immunoSEQ multiplex PCR, and TCRdb kept only the in-frame ones, dropping some. This sample yields some 200,000 clones, of which around 94% are seen a single time; 0.6% to 0.9% belongs to the top ten. The specimen was peripheral blood. These receptors were obtained from a young man with COVID-19, enrolled during active disease.

The rearrangement joins TRBV4-1 to TRBJ1-5; 8 bases fit TRBD1. CDR1 and CDR2 (germline): MGHRA, YSYEKL. This CDR3 comprises 15 residues. The ends lost 4 bases at V and 3 bases at J; junction bases unmatched: 5. CDR3 protein: CASSLQGAHNQPQHF. The CDR3, as DNA: TGCGCCAGCAGCCTTCAGGGGGCCCACAATCAGCCCCAGCATTTT.

The chain couples TRBV18 to TRBJ1-4, with 11 bases lining up with TRBD1. With V trimmed by 3 bases and J by 7 bases, 4 bases remained unmatched. CDR3 length: 15 residues. Per the germline V gene, CDR1 is KGHSH and CDR2 is LQKENI. CDR3 in amino acids: CASSPRDRGSEKLFF. As DNA, the CDR3 is TGTGCCAGCTCACCCCGGGACAGGGGGAGTGAAAAACTGTTTTTT.

This clone was recorded once. Here the CDR3 reads CASSRRDGKNTEAFF. For the CDR3, the DNA is TGTGCCAGTAGCCGGAGGGACGGCAAGAACACTGAAGCTTTCTTT. The chain carries TRBV19 and TRBJ1-1; D might be TRBD1 (5 bases). The CDR3 runs 15 residues. In germline, CDR1 is LNHDA, CDR2 SQIVND (reference sequence). V gave up 6 bases and J gave up 1 base, with 15 bases separating them.

The chain employs TRBV6-2 or TRBV6-3 and TRBJ2-3; TRBD2 matches 8 bases. The V and J ends lost 0 bases and 0 bases, in that order; junction bases with no gene match: 5. This CDR3 region has 17 residues. Germline V gene lookup returns CDR1 MNHEY and CDR2 SVGEGT. The CDR3 here is CASSYSASGPSTDTQYF. CDR3 coding DNA: TGTGCCAGCAGTTACTCAGCTAGCGGGCCTAGCACAGATACGCAGTATTTT.

The gene calls are TRBV14 and TRBJ1-1; D remains ambiguous. V lost 4 bases and J 0 bases, leaving 9 bases between the germline ends. Germline CDR1 reads SGHDN; CDR2 reads FVKESK. The CDR3 covers 14 residues. The CDR3 DNA is TGTGCCAGCAGCCCGAGATCCCTGAACACTGAAGCTTTCTTT. Protein sequence: CASSPRSLNTEAFF.

The chain couples TRBV4-2 to TRBJ2-3; 10 bases are a match to TRBD2. Germline CDR1 and CDR2: LGHNA and YNFKEQ. The CDR3 is made up of 18 amino acids. Trimming at V came to 4 bases and at J to 4 bases, leaving 14 bases not matched to a gene. CDR3 residues: CASSRGRASGGAADTQYF. In nucleotides, the CDR3 is TGTGCCAGCAGCCGAGGGAGGGCTAGCGGGGGTGCTGCAGATACGCAGTATTTT.

The genes are TRBV6-6 and TRBJ1-3; 12 positions agree with TRBD1. V was pared by 6 bases and J by 4 bases, with 7 bases of the junction left unmatched. Germline V gives CDR1 MNHNY, CDR2 SVGAGI (reference sequence). The CDR3 loop spans 16 amino acids. The CDR3 loop reads CASRDRDRGPGNTIYF. CDR3 in DNA: TGTGCCAGCAGAGACCGGGACAGGGGGCCGGGAAACACCATATATTTT.